A selection of T cell receptor beta chains follows, all from one sample in a study of blood T cell repertoires in COVID-19. Sequenced by immunoSEQ multiplex PCR; TCRdb stores in-frame clones only, minus some. The sample includes about 50,000 clones, roughly 87% seen only once; the top ten take under 45%. Sequencing input: peripheral blood. The receptors shown here come from a woman in her fifties or sixties with COVID-19, enrolled during active disease. Both conserved end residues are part of each CDR3. A D gene is named only where the DNA matches it firmly. A row's size may be missing; if present it is once, few, many or a size class.

V gene: TRBV19; J gene: TRBJ2-5; D gene: TRBD2; CDR3 length: 15; clone size: NA; CDR3 DNA: TGTGCCAGTACGAGCGGGGGGGAAGCATTTGAGACCCAGTACTTC; CDR3 protein: CASTSGGEAFETQYF
V gene: TRBV7-9; J gene: TRBJ2-7; D gene: TRBD1; CDR3 length: 15; clone size: NA; CDR3 DNA: TGTGCCAGCATGAATGAAGGACAGGGATTCTACGAGCAGTACTTC; CDR3 protein: CASMNEGQGFYEQYF
V gene: TRBV5-1; J gene: TRBJ1-4; D gene: NA; CDR3 length: 16; clone size: NA; CDR3 DNA: TGCGCCAGCAGCTTGGCCCCGACGGGAGCGGATGAAAAACTGTTTTTT; CDR3 protein: CASSLAPTGADEKLFF
V gene: TRBV19; J gene: TRBJ1-1; D gene: NA; CDR3 length: 13; clone size: NA; CDR3 DNA: TGTGCCAGTAGTGCAGGGGCGAGGACTGAAGCTTTCTTT; CDR3 protein: CASSAGARTEAFF
V gene: TRBV14; J gene: TRBJ2-5; D gene: NA; CDR3 length: 16; clone size: NA; CDR3 DNA: TGTGCCAGCAGCCAAGGTTTTGGAGGGAACCAAGAGACCCAGTACTTC; CDR3 protein: CASSQGFGGNQETQYF
V gene: TRBV3-1/TRBV3-2; J gene: TRBJ1-3; D gene: NA; CDR3 length: 12; clone size: NA; CDR3 DNA: TGTGCCAGCAGCCACGAGGGAAACACCATATATTTT; CDR3 protein: CASSHEGNTIYF
V gene: TRBV7-2; J gene: TRBJ2-1; D gene: TRBD2; CDR3 length: 14; clone size: NA; CDR3 DNA: TGTGCCAGCATCGAGCGGGGGGGCGACAATGAGCAGTTCTTC; CDR3 protein: CASIERGGDNEQFF
V gene: TRBV9; J gene: TRBJ2-5; D gene: TRBD2; CDR3 length: 17; clone size: NA; CDR3 DNA: TGTGCCAGCAGCCCGGGACTAGCGGGGGGCGGCCAAGAGACCCAGTACTTC; CDR3 protein: CASSPGLAGGGQETQYF
V gene: TRBV4-3; J gene: TRBJ1-4; D gene: TRBD1; CDR3 length: 14; clone size: NA; CDR3 DNA: TGCGCCAGCGGTACCAGGGGGCCGGTGGGAAAACTGTTTTTT; CDR3 protein: CASGTRGPVGKLFF
V gene: TRBV7-2; J gene: TRBJ1-1; D gene: TRBD1; CDR3 length: 15; clone size: NA; CDR3 DNA: TGTGCCAGCAGCCGCCTGGGACAGTCGAACACTGAAGCTTTCTTT; CDR3 protein: CASSRLGQSNTEAFF
V gene: TRBV3-1/TRBV3-2; J gene: TRBJ2-1; D gene: NA; CDR3 length: 15; clone size: NA; CDR3 DNA: TGTGCCAGCAGCCAGTCCCCGGGACTGCCCCACGAGCAGTTCTTC; CDR3 protein: CASSQSPGLPHEQFF
V gene: TRBV29-1; J gene: TRBJ1-3; D gene: NA; CDR3 length: 15; clone size: NA; CDR3 DNA: TGCAGCGTTGGAGAAAGCGGGCTCTCTGGAAACACCATATATTTT; CDR3 protein: CSVGESGLSGNTIYF
V gene: TRBV29-1; J gene: TRBJ2-7; D gene: NA; CDR3 length: 14; clone size: once; CDR3 DNA: TGCAGCGTATCCCGGGACACCCAATCCTACGAGCAGTACTTC; CDR3 protein: CSVSRDTQSYEQYF
V gene: TRBV5-5; J gene: TRBJ2-3; D gene: TRBD1; CDR3 length: 16; clone size: NA; CDR3 DNA: TGTGCCAGCAGCTGGGGGACAGGGGTCCCCACAGATACGCAGTATTTT; CDR3 protein: CASSWGTGVPTDTQYF
V gene: TRBV5-6; J gene: TRBJ1-1; D gene: NA; CDR3 length: 15; clone size: NA; CDR3 DNA: TGTGCCAGCAGCTTGTCGTGGCCGATGAACACTGAAGCTTTCTTT; CDR3 protein: CASSLSWPMNTEAFF
V gene: TRBV7-2; J gene: TRBJ1-3; D gene: NA; CDR3 length: 15; clone size: NA; CDR3 DNA: TGTGCCAGCAGCTTAGACAGGAGAAATGGAAACACCATATATTTT; CDR3 protein: CASSLDRRNGNTIYF
V gene: TRBV28; J gene: TRBJ2-3; D gene: TRBD1; CDR3 length: 15; clone size: NA; CDR3 DNA: TGTGCCAGCAGTCCCGGGACAGGGGGACGGGATACGCAGTATTTT; CDR3 protein: CASSPGTGGRDTQYF
V gene: TRBV27; J gene: TRBJ1-5; D gene: NA; CDR3 length: 15; clone size: once; CDR3 DNA: TGTGCCAGCAGTTCGCTAGACAGGAGACATCAGCCCCAGCATTTT; CDR3 protein: CASSSLDRRHQPQHF
V gene: TRBV28; J gene: TRBJ2-7; D gene: TRBD2; CDR3 length: 14; clone size: NA; CDR3 DNA: TGTGCCAGCAGTCTCGGACTAGCCAGGTCCGAGCAGTACTTC; CDR3 protein: CASSLGLARSEQYF
V gene: TRBV4-1; J gene: TRBJ1-2; D gene: TRBD1; CDR3 length: 14; clone size: NA; CDR3 DNA: TGCGCCAGCAGCCACTACAGGGGTTTTGAGGGCTACACCTTC; CDR3 protein: CASSHYRGFEGYTF
V gene: TRBV12-5; J gene: TRBJ1-1; D gene: TRBD1; CDR3 length: 14; clone size: NA; CDR3 DNA: TGTGCTAGTGGTGGGACAGGGGGCTTGACTGAAGCTTTCTTT; CDR3 protein: CASGGTGGLTEAFF
V gene: TRBV6-5; J gene: TRBJ2-1; D gene: NA; CDR3 length: 13; clone size: once; CDR3 DNA: TGTGCCAGCAGGCGGGGCAGGCAAAATGAGCAGTTCTTC; CDR3 protein: CASRRGRQNEQFF
V gene: TRBV5-8; J gene: TRBJ2-3; D gene: TRBD1; CDR3 length: 15; clone size: NA; CDR3 DNA: TGTGCCAGCAGCGACCGGGACAGGGGCACAGATACGCAGTATTTT; CDR3 protein: CASSDRDRGTDTQYF
V gene: TRBV28; J gene: TRBJ1-4; D gene: NA; CDR3 length: 14; clone size: NA; CDR3 DNA: TGTGCCAGCAGTTTACAAACCTATAATGAAAAACTGTTTTTT; CDR3 protein: CASSLQTYNEKLFF
V gene: TRBV6-5; J gene: TRBJ1-4; D gene: NA; CDR3 length: 15; clone size: NA; CDR3 DNA: TGTGCCAGCAGTTGGTCGCCCGGGACTAATGAAAAACTGTTTTTT; CDR3 protein: CASSWSPGTNEKLFF
V gene: TRBV19; J gene: TRBJ2-7; D gene: NA; CDR3 length: 13; clone size: NA; CDR3 DNA: TGTGCCAGTAGTTGGGGCCATCTCTACGAGCAGTACTTC; CDR3 protein: CASSWGHLYEQYF
V gene: TRBV6-6; J gene: TRBJ1-4; D gene: NA; CDR3 length: 15; clone size: NA; CDR3 DNA: TGTGCCAGCAGCGGACAGCAGGCAACTAATGAAAAACTGTTTTTT; CDR3 protein: CASSGQQATNEKLFF
V gene: TRBV7-7; J gene: TRBJ2-2; D gene: TRBD1; CDR3 length: 14; clone size: NA; CDR3 DNA: TGTGCCAGCACCCAGGGGACAGTGACCGGGGAGCTGTTTTTT; CDR3 protein: CASTQGTVTGELFF
V gene: TRBV3-1/TRBV3-2; J gene: TRBJ2-1; D gene: NA; CDR3 length: 15; clone size: NA; CDR3 DNA: TGTGCCAGCAGCCAAAGTCGGGAACCCTACAATGAGCAGTTCTTC; CDR3 protein: CASSQSREPYNEQFF
V gene: TRBV10-2; J gene: TRBJ1-1; D gene: NA; CDR3 length: 13; clone size: NA; CDR3 DNA: TGCGCTAGTGGGGAGGGAAAGAACACTGAAGCTTTCTTT; CDR3 protein: CASGEGKNTEAFF
V gene: TRBV7-2; J gene: TRBJ1-1; D gene: NA; CDR3 length: 14; clone size: NA; CDR3 DNA: TGTGCCAGCAGCCCCCCCCCACTAAACACTGAAGCTTTCTTT; CDR3 protein: CASSPPPLNTEAFF
V gene: TRBV13; J gene: TRBJ2-1; D gene: NA; CDR3 length: 14; clone size: NA; CDR3 DNA: TGTGCCAGCAGCTTGAGGGCTAGGGACAATGAGCAGTTCTTC; CDR3 protein: CASSLRARDNEQFF
V gene: TRBV7-9; J gene: TRBJ1-2; D gene: NA; CDR3 length: 14; clone size: few; CDR3 DNA: TGTGCCAGCAAGTTTAGTGAGGATAACTATGGCTACACCTTC; CDR3 protein: CASKFSEDNYGYTF
V gene: TRBV11-2; J gene: TRBJ2-7; D gene: NA; CDR3 length: 13; clone size: NA; CDR3 DNA: TGTGCCAGCAGCTTAGGACAGGGAGGCGAGCAGTACTTC; CDR3 protein: CASSLGQGGEQYF
V gene: TRBV7-9; J gene: TRBJ1-1; D gene: NA; CDR3 length: 12; clone size: NA; CDR3 DNA: TGTGCCAGCAGCCTCGAGGTGGCCGAAGCTTTCTTT; CDR3 protein: CASSLEVAEAFF
V gene: TRBV5-5; J gene: TRBJ1-3; D gene: TRBD1; CDR3 length: 15; clone size: NA; CDR3 DNA: TGTGCCAGCAGCTTGACAGGGGGGGCTGGAAACACCATATATTTT; CDR3 protein: CASSLTGGAGNTIYF
V gene: TRBV2; J gene: TRBJ2-1; D gene: NA; CDR3 length: 13; clone size: NA; CDR3 DNA: TGTGCCAGCCAACGGGATTCTAGCGTATTGAGGGTCTTC; CDR3 protein: CASQRDSSVLRVF
V gene: TRBV18; J gene: TRBJ2-3; D gene: NA; CDR3 length: 15; clone size: NA; CDR3 DNA: TGTGCCAGCTCACCAACAGGGTGGGCCACAGATACGCAGTATTTT; CDR3 protein: CASSPTGWATDTQYF
V gene: TRBV6-2/TRBV6-3; J gene: TRBJ1-5; D gene: NA; CDR3 length: 16; clone size: NA; CDR3 DNA: TGTGCCAGCAGTTACGGGGGCAGGGAAGGCAATCAGCCCCAGCATTTT; CDR3 protein: CASSYGGREGNQPQHF
V gene: TRBV5-1; J gene: TRBJ2-2; D gene: TRBD2; CDR3 length: 15; clone size: NA; CDR3 DNA: TGCGCCAGCACATTAGCGGGAGGGAACACCGGGGAGCTGTTTTTT; CDR3 protein: CASTLAGGNTGELFF
V gene: TRBV5-1; J gene: TRBJ1-2; D gene: NA; CDR3 length: 15; clone size: NA; CDR3 DNA: TGCGCCAGCAGCTTAGGACAGCTTGAAAGTTATGGCTACACCTTC; CDR3 protein: CASSLGQLESYGYTF
V gene: TRBV11-2; J gene: TRBJ2-1; D gene: NA; CDR3 length: 15; clone size: NA; CDR3 DNA: TGTGCCAGCAGCTTGTCTGGTAGCTCCTACAATGAGCAGTTCTTC; CDR3 protein: CASSLSGSSYNEQFF
V gene: TRBV2; J gene: TRBJ2-3; D gene: NA; CDR3 length: 15; clone size: NA; CDR3 DNA: TGTGCCAGCAGTGAAGGGCTGGGGCGCACAGATACGCAGTATTTT; CDR3 protein: CASSEGLGRTDTQYF
V gene: TRBV30; J gene: TRBJ1-4; D gene: NA; CDR3 length: 14; clone size: NA; CDR3 DNA: TGTGCCTGGAGTGTTGACGGACTACTTTCGGAACTGTTTTTT; CDR3 protein: CAWSVDGLLSELFF
V gene: TRBV7-9; J gene: TRBJ2-1; D gene: NA; CDR3 length: 13; clone size: NA; CDR3 DNA: TGTGCCAGCAGTTCGGAGGGCCGGAATGAGCAGTTCTTC; CDR3 protein: CASSSEGRNEQFF